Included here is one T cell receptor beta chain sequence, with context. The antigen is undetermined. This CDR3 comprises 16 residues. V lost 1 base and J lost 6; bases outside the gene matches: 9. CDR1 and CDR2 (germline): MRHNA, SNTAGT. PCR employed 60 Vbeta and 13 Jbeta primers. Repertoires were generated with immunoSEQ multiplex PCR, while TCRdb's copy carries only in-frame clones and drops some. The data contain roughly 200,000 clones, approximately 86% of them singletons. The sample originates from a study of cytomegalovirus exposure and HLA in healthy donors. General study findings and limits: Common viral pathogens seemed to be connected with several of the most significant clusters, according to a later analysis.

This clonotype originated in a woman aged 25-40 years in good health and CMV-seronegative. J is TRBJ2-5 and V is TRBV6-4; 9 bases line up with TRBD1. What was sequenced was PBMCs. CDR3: CASSDLNPGQGQTQYF. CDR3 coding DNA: TGTGCCAGCAGTGACTTAAATCCGGGACAGGGCCAGACCCAGTACTTC.